This note documents a single T cell receptor beta chain sequence. Per germline, CDR1 MDHEN and CDR2 SYDVKM. Trimming pared 8 bases from V and 1 base from J, leaving 5 bases between. The CDR3 runs 11 residues. The data are from a study of OX40 agonist ivuxolimab in advanced cancers. Using immunoSEQ multiplex PCR, the repertoire was profiled, and TCRdb retains in-frame clones only, with some absent. The sample lists about 55,000 clones, approximately 84% seen once, with around 1.3% in the top ten. The material was CD4+ or CD8+ T cells sorted from blood, obtained in a trial of the OX40 agonist ivuxolimab. This sequence originates from an adult with an advanced solid tumor such as melanoma, head and neck, liver or kidney cancer. The V call is TRBV28, the J call TRBJ1-2; D unresolved. Written as DNA, the CDR3 is TGTGCCAGCGAGCTTAACTATGGCTACACCTTC. Translating gives CASELNYGYTF.